A selection of T cell receptor beta chains follows, all from one sample in a study of blood T cell repertoires in COVID-19. Generated by immunoSEQ multiplex PCR, the TCRdb table keeps only in-frame clones and is missing some. The sample lists about 210,000 clones, roughly four fifths occurring once. The sequencing sample was made of PBMCs or T cells enriched from blood (not recorded which). These receptors all stem from a man in his forties who had recovered from COVID-19. The CDR3 runs from the conserved cysteine through the conserved F or W. The order of the fields is CDR3 length, clone size, V gene, D gene, J gene, CDR3 protein, CDR3 DNA. A D gene is named only where the DNA matches it firmly. Not every row has a clone size; where given, it reads once, few, many or a size class.

cdr3_length: 12
clone_size: -
v_call: TRBV15
d_call: -
j_call: TRBJ1-2
cdr3_aa: CATSLFPYGYTF
cdr3_nt: TGTGCCACCAGCCTCTTCCCCTATGGCTACACCTTC

cdr3_length: 17
clone_size: -
v_call: TRBV7-9
d_call: -
j_call: TRBJ1-1
cdr3_aa: CASSLVVGGPGSAEAFF
cdr3_nt: TGTGCCAGCAGCTTAGTGGTCGGGGGTCCAGGGAGCGCTGAAGCTTTCTTT

cdr3_length: 14
clone_size: once
v_call: TRBV10-1
d_call: -
j_call: TRBJ2-7
cdr3_aa: CASSESGLSYEQYF
cdr3_nt: TGCGCCAGCAGTGAGTCTGGACTTTCCTACGAGCAGTACTTC

cdr3_length: 15
clone_size: few
v_call: TRBV19
d_call: TRBD2
j_call: TRBJ2-2
cdr3_aa: CASSSGGGRTGELFF
cdr3_nt: TGTGCCAGTAGCAGCGGGGGGGGCCGGACCGGGGAGCTGTTTTTT

cdr3_length: 16
clone_size: once
v_call: TRBV19
d_call: -
j_call: TRBJ1-2
cdr3_aa: CASNFNQGLYNYGYTF
cdr3_nt: TGTGCCAGTAACTTTAACCAGGGGTTATACAACTATGGCTACACCTTC

cdr3_length: 15
clone_size: -
v_call: TRBV5-1
d_call: -
j_call: TRBJ1-6
cdr3_aa: CASSLVQLYNSPLHF
cdr3_nt: TGCGCCAGCAGCTTGGTACAGCTTTATAATTCACCCCTCCACTTT

cdr3_length: 14
clone_size: -
v_call: TRBV18
d_call: -
j_call: TRBJ1-5
cdr3_aa: CASSRGRGDQPQHF
cdr3_nt: TGTGCCAGCTCGCGGGGACGGGGGGATCAGCCCCAGCATTTT

cdr3_length: 13
clone_size: -
v_call: TRBV10-3
d_call: -
j_call: TRBJ1-5
cdr3_aa: CAISDQNNQPQHF
cdr3_nt: TGTGCCATCAGTGACCAGAACAATCAGCCCCAGCATTTT

cdr3_length: 15
clone_size: once
v_call: TRBV19
d_call: -
j_call: TRBJ1-4
cdr3_aa: CASTKESATNEKLFF
cdr3_nt: TGTGCCAGTACCAAGGAGTCGGCAACTAATGAAAAACTGTTTTTT

cdr3_length: 15
clone_size: -
v_call: TRBV9
d_call: TRBD1
j_call: TRBJ1-6
cdr3_aa: CASSATGGPNSPLHF
cdr3_nt: TGTGCCAGCAGCGCGACAGGGGGCCCTAATTCACCCCTCCACTTT

cdr3_length: 12
clone_size: -
v_call: TRBV5-6
d_call: -
j_call: TRBJ1-2
cdr3_aa: CASSTAGNGYTF
cdr3_nt: TGTGCCAGCAGCACCGCCGGGAACGGCTACACCTTC

cdr3_length: 14
clone_size: -
v_call: TRBV28
d_call: -
j_call: TRBJ1-4
cdr3_aa: CASHPRALNEKLFF
cdr3_nt: TGTGCCAGCCACCCCAGGGCGCTGAATGAAAAACTGTTTTTT

cdr3_length: 13
clone_size: -
v_call: TRBV5-1
d_call: -
j_call: TRBJ2-1
cdr3_aa: CASSVAEYNEQFF
cdr3_nt: TGCGCCAGCAGCGTAGCGGAATACAATGAGCAGTTCTTC

cdr3_length: 13
clone_size: -
v_call: TRBV15
d_call: TRBD2
j_call: TRBJ2-5
cdr3_aa: CATSPGGEETQYF
cdr3_nt: TGTGCCACCAGCCCGGGAGGGGAAGAGACCCAGTACTTC

cdr3_length: 18
clone_size: -
v_call: TRBV7-8
d_call: TRBD2
j_call: TRBJ2-1
cdr3_aa: CASSPGTSGRSGHNEQFF
cdr3_nt: TGTGCCAGCAGCCCTGGGACTAGCGGGAGGTCGGGGCACAATGAGCAGTTCTTC

cdr3_length: 16
clone_size: -
v_call: TRBV19
d_call: -
j_call: TRBJ1-5
cdr3_aa: CASSIIQGLSNQPQHF
cdr3_nt: TGTGCCAGTAGTATAATCCAGGGCCTGAGCAATCAGCCCCAGCATTTT

cdr3_length: 16
clone_size: once
v_call: TRBV4-2
d_call: TRBD2
j_call: TRBJ2-1
cdr3_aa: CASSHELAGVWDEQFF
cdr3_nt: TGTGCCAGCAGCCATGAACTAGCGGGAGTATGGGATGAGCAGTTCTTC

cdr3_length: 15
clone_size: -
v_call: TRBV6-2/TRBV6-3
d_call: TRBD2
j_call: TRBJ2-1
cdr3_aa: CASSYAGLAGGGQFF
cdr3_nt: TGTGCCAGCAGTTACGCTGGACTAGCGGGGGGTGGGCAGTTCTTC

cdr3_length: 17
clone_size: once
v_call: TRBV7-8
d_call: TRBD2
j_call: TRBJ2-3
cdr3_aa: CASSLGLAGSITDTQYF
cdr3_nt: TGTGCCAGCAGCTTGGGACTAGCGGGGTCGATCACAGATACGCAGTATTTT

cdr3_length: 13
clone_size: -
v_call: TRBV9
d_call: -
j_call: TRBJ1-1
cdr3_aa: CASSALQGGEAFF
cdr3_nt: TGTGCCAGCAGCGCTTTACAAGGGGGAGAAGCTTTCTTT

cdr3_length: 17
clone_size: -
v_call: TRBV2
d_call: -
j_call: TRBJ1-6
cdr3_aa: CASSDGRGRPGNSPLHF
cdr3_nt: TGTGCCAGCAGTGATGGCAGAGGGCGGCCGGGTAATTCACCCCTCCACTTT

cdr3_length: 14
clone_size: once
v_call: TRBV2
d_call: TRBD1
j_call: TRBJ1-3
cdr3_aa: CASSAEGAGNTIYF
cdr3_nt: TGTGCCAGCAGTGCAGAGGGGGCCGGAAACACCATATATTTT

cdr3_length: 17
clone_size: -
v_call: TRBV5-5
d_call: TRBD2
j_call: TRBJ2-1
cdr3_aa: CASSFMVGRLAGGEQFF
cdr3_nt: TGTGCCAGCAGCTTTATGGTTGGGCGACTAGCGGGGGGTGAGCAGTTCTTC

cdr3_length: 16
clone_size: few
v_call: TRBV5-1
d_call: -
j_call: TRBJ2-5
cdr3_aa: CASSLGLGLASKTQYF
cdr3_nt: TGCGCCAGCAGCTTGGGGCTTGGGCTAGCGTCGAAGACCCAGTACTTC

cdr3_length: 14
clone_size: -
v_call: TRBV7-9
d_call: -
j_call: TRBJ1-2
cdr3_aa: CASSLTGANYGYTF
cdr3_nt: TGTGCCAGCAGCTTGACGGGAGCTAACTATGGCTACACCTTC